The rows below give T cell receptor beta chains drawn from one sample of a study of CD8+ T cells in alopecia areata. Libraries were prepared by immunoSEQ multiplex PCR; TCRdb keeps only in-frame clonotypes and omits some of them. Of 150,000 to 200,000 clones listed, around 49% are singletons. The sample consisted of CD8+ T cells sorted from blood, taken around week 54, from a patient treated with tofacitinib. These receptors were taken from a human donor with alopecia areata. The CDR3 runs from the conserved cysteine through the conserved F or W. D genes are given only for firm matches. Part of the rows lack a size; the others show once, few, many or a class for expanded clones.

TRBJ2-5 NA NA TRBV7-9 TGTGCCAGCAGCTTAGCCCCAGGGGCAGAGACCCAGTACTTC CASSLAPGAETQYF
TRBJ2-3 NA NA TRBV4-3 TGCGCCAGCAGCCAAGTTCCCGCAGATACGCAGTATTTT CASSQVPADTQYF
TRBJ2-1 NA NA TRBV13 TGTGCCAGCAGCGGGGAGACCTACAATGAGCAGTTCTTC CASSGETYNEQFF
TRBJ2-5 TRBD1 NA TRBV19 TGTGCCAGTAGTCGGGACAGGGAGGAGACCCAGTACTTC CASSRDREETQYF
TRBJ2-7 NA NA TRBV30 TGTGCCTGGAGTAGGGTTCGGGACGAGCAGTACTTC CAWSRVRDEQYF
TRBJ2-5 TRBD1 few TRBV29-1 TGCAGCGTTCCAACTTGGGACAGGGGGGCCCTACAAGAGACCCAGTACTTC CSVPTWDRGALQETQYF
TRBJ1-1 NA few TRBV5-4 TGTGCCAGCAGCTTTGATAGGGGGGCTGAAGCTTTCTTT CASSFDRGAEAFF
TRBJ2-7 NA NA TRBV27 TGTGCCAGCAGGGACAGCGCCTACGAGCAGTACTTC CASRDSAYEQYF
TRBJ1-5 NA few TRBV30 TGTGCCTGGAGTTCCCCAGGGGTCGGCAATCAGCCCCAGCATTTT CAWSSPGVGNQPQHF
TRBJ1-1 NA few TRBV30 TGTGCCTGGAGTGTGCGGGGGCGTTCTAAAACTGAAGCTTTCTTT CAWSVRGRSKTEAFF
TRBJ2-7 NA NA TRBV7-6 TGTGCCAGCAGCCCCGGGGGATACGAGCAGTACTTC CASSPGGYEQYF
TRBJ2-7 NA few TRBV4-1 TGCGCCAGCAGCCAAGAGGCACGGGGGCACGAGCAGTACTTC CASSQEARGHEQYF
TRBJ2-1 TRBD2 once TRBV5-1 TGCGCCAGCAGCCCGACTAGCGGGGGCTACAATGAGCAGTTCTTC CASSPTSGGYNEQFF
TRBJ2-7 NA NA TRBV12-5 TGTGCTAGTGGTTTGGGAGAGGATTGGGAGCAGTACTTC CASGLGEDWEQYF